This TCR beta chain was documented in a study of cytomegalovirus exposure and HLA in healthy donors. The protocol was immunoSEQ multiplex PCR, while the TCRdb copy is restricted to in-frame clones and leaves out a portion. The table includes over 120,000 clones, more than 80% detected once. V was clipped by 5 bases and J by 2 bases, with 10 bases between them. The CDR3 has 14 residues. The germline gives CDR1 WNHNN, CDR2 SYGVQD (reference sequence). Donors were drawn from the approximately 120-subject validation cohort, separate from the approximately 640-subject first cohort. Findings and limits, study-wide: Rare sequences made up most TCRs, while some public TCRs were found in many donors.

To note about this clone: Its antigen is undetermined.

The sample comprised PBMCs. The chain uses TRBV10-1 and TRBJ1-5; D is unclear. The sequence derives from a young woman in good health and CMV-seropositive. The CDR3 nucleotides read TGCGCCAGCAGTTCAGGCCTGGGCAATCAGCCCCAGCATTTT. Amino acids: CASSSGLGNQPQHF.